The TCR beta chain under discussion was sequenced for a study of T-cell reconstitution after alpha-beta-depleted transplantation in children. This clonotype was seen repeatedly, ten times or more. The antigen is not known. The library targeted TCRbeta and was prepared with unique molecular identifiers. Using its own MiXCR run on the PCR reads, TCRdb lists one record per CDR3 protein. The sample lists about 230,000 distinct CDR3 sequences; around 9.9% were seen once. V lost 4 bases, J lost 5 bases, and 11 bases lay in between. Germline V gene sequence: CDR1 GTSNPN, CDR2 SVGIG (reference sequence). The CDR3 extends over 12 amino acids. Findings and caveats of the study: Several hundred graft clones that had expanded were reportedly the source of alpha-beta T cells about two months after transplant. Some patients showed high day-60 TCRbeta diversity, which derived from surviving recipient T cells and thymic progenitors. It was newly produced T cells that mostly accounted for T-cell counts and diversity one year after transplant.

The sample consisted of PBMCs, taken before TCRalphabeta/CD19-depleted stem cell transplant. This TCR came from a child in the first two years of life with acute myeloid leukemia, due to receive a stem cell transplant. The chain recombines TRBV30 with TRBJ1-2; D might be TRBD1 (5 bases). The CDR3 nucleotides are TGTGCCTGGAATCCCACAGGTTATGGCTACACCTTC. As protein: CAWNPTGYGYTF.